The subject of this entry is one T cell receptor (beta chain). What it binds is not known. The sample comes from a study of T cells in narcolepsy. On the study more broadly: Enrolled donors included narcolepsy type 1 or type 2 patients and healthy controls.

Findings and limits, study-wide: No autoreactive T cell clone sequences appeared in some memory CD4+ repertoires.

The ends lost 7 bases at V and 4 bases at J; junction bases unmatched: 16. Germline-derived CDR1 and CDR2 are SNHLY and FYNNEI. CDR3 length: 18 amino acids. Only in-frame clones appear in the TCRdb table, and some are missing; sequencing was by immunoSEQ multiplex PCR. The profile shows 36,000 or so clones, roughly 90% of them singletons. The sequence derives from a human donor with narcolepsy. The sequencing sample was made of CD45RA- memory CD4+ T cells from PBMCs. V and J are TRBV2 and TRBJ2-3; TRBD2 matches at 11 bases. For the CDR3, the DNA is TGTGCCAGCATAGGCGCGAACCCTAGCGGGGGGCCCCCAGATACGCAGTATTTT. This gives the protein CASIGANPSGGPPDTQYF. Using reference TRBV2 and TRBJ2-3 for the parts outside the CDR3, the full variable domain is EPEVTQTPSHQVTQMGQEVILRCVPISNHLYFYWYRQILGQKVEFLVSFYNNEISEKSEIFDDQFSVERPDGSNFTLKIRSTKLEDSAMYFCASIGANPSGGPPDTQYFGPGTRLTVL.